Here is one T cell receptor (beta chain) with its context. The antigen remains unidentified. Trimming took 4 bases from V and 5 from J, leaving 19 bases between them. The germline V gene has CDR1 SGHRS and CDR2 YFSETQ. This CDR3 is 15 amino acids long. This entry belongs to a study of cytomegalovirus exposure and HLA in healthy donors. Notes on the study in general: A later analysis found TCR association rates differed by HLA locus, highest for DRB1 and lowest for HLA-C. Immune exposure information comprised only CMV serostatus. What a later analysis showed was that several of the most significant clusters appeared linked to common viral pathogens.

Researchers ran the PCR with 60 Vbeta and 13 Jbeta primers. Assay used: immunoSEQ multiplex PCR; TCRdb lists only in-frame clones, some missing. The sample comprises about 170,000 clones, 82% of which are singletons, and about 1.6% rests with the top ten. The sequencing input was PBMCs. The clonotype originates from a male donor in good health and CMV-seronegative. V is TRBV5-1 and J is TRBJ2-7; D perhaps matches TRBD2 (6 bases). DNA for the CDR3: TGCGCCAGCAGCGCGCAAAGGTGGGGGGTCGACGAGCAGTACTTC. It translates to CASSAQRWGVDEQYF.